Listed below are T cell receptor beta chains from one sample, sequenced in a study of CD8 T cells in ankylosing spondylitis. TCRdb independently ran MiXCR on the 5' RACE reads; one entry per CDR3 protein. The repertoire includes roughly 490,000 distinct CDR3 sequences, about 5.4% of them detected once, and 3% to 4.5% sits in the top ten. Sequencing input: blood, either unsorted or a sorted T cell fraction (not recorded which). The origin of the receptors is a male donor with ankylosing spondylitis. Each CDR3 is given with its conserved first and last residue.

j_call v_call cdr3_length cdr3_aa
TRBJ1-1 TRBV20-1 13 CSATNRAWTEAFF
TRBJ2-7 TRBV20-1 14 CSARVLGSSYEQYF
TRBJ1-4 TRBV5-1 16 CASSWGPGQGGEKLFF
TRBJ1-2 TRBV6-5 14 CASSYKRQVIGYTF
TRBJ2-3 TRBV11-3 15 CASSFGQAATDTQYF
TRBJ1-1 TRBV29-1 13 CSAPGQTNTEAFF
TRBJ1-1 TRBV29-1 13 CSVAAGRGTEAFF
TRBJ1-4 TRBV12-3/TRBV12-4 17 CASSGWAGITTNEKLFF
TRBJ2-7 TRBV18 16 CASSPTPSGNSYEQYF
TRBJ2-1 TRBV6-1 16 CASSRLAGAGYNEQFF
TRBJ2-7 TRBV6-1 14 CASSPRDSRNEQYF
TRBJ1-5 TRBV6-2/TRBV6-3 16 CASSYSTRGGNQPQHF
TRBJ2-2 TRBV20-1 17 CCAPFVRGNGRGGELFF
TRBJ2-3 TRBV20-1 13 CSARTTSTDTQYF
TRBJ2-7 TRBV18 15 CASSPNGAITYEQYF
TRBJ1-2 TRBV7-9 15 CASNELTGVGYGYTF
TRBJ2-2 TRBV7-9 14 CASSPQRGTGELFF
TRBJ1-1 TRBV6-1 14 CATRARGENTEAFF
TRBJ2-7 TRBV7-2 13 CASSRVRENEQYF
TRBJ2-5 TRBV20-1 15 CSARGGRGSQETQYF
TRBJ1-2 TRBV7-9 14 CASSSRTRPAGYTF
TRBJ2-2 TRBV7-2 17 CASSLTRGLVRTGELFF
TRBJ1-6 TRBV15 14 CATSRVQTNSPLHF
TRBJ2-1 TRBV5-1 17 CASSLSIFLQPHNEQFF
TRBJ1-1 TRBV4-1 17 CASSRYRDRGRSTEAFF